Following are 17 T cell receptor beta chains from one sample sequenced in a study of identical twins. TCRdb re-called the 5' RACE reads with MiXCR, one entry per CDR3 protein. The repertoire holds around 1.7 million distinct CDR3 sequences, with more than 30% as singletons. The sequenced sample was cord blood. These receptors were taken from a newborn girl in good health.

This clonotype has just a few counts. The V call is TRBV20-1, the J call TRBJ2-3; 10 bases agree with TRBD2. V gave up 7 bases and J gave up 3 bases; unmatched junction bases: 7. Germline CDR1 and CDR2: DFQATT and SNEGSKA (reference sequence). The CDR3 sequence is 14 residues long. The CDR3 here is CSVRTSGKTDTQYF. CDR3 sequence (DNA): TGCAGTGTTAGGACTAGCGGCAAGACAGATACGCAGTATTTT.

In DNA, the CDR3 is TGTGCCAGCTCACCAGAGGACTACCCAAGGAGGGTCAATGAGCAGTTCTTC. Protein sequence: CASSPEDYPRRVNEQFF. The chain joins TRBV18 to TRBJ2-1, with D tentatively TRBD2 (6 bases). Germline V gene data show CDR1 as KGHSH and CDR2 as LQKENI. The CDR3 loop spans 17 amino acids. V was trimmed by 2 bases and J by 6 bases, leaving 20 bases between them.

The table lists this clonotype with a few counts. This sequence joins TRBV7-9 and TRBJ1-1, with a tentative D call TRBD1 (5 bases). Trimming shortened V by 4 bases and J by 1 base, and 10 bases separated the two germline ends. The CDR3 loop spans 14 amino acids. Germline V gives CDR1 SEHNR, CDR2 FQNEAQ (reference sequence). The CDR3 here is CASSSGRPNTEAFF. In nucleotides, the CDR3 is TGTGCCAGCAGCTCGGGACGGCCGAACACTGAAGCTTTCTTT. Together with reference TRBV7-9 and TRBJ1-1, the CDR3 gives the full variable domain: DTGVSQNPRHKITKRGQNVTFRCDPISEHNRLYWYRQTLGQGPEFLTYFQNEAQLEKSRLLSDRFSAERPKGSFSTLEIQRTEQGDSAMYLCASSSGRPNTEAFFGQGTRLTVV.

This clonotype was counted a few times. This chain links TRBV20-1 with TRBJ2-4; tentatively, D is TRBD2 (5 bases). Germline V gene data show CDR1 as DFQATT and CDR2 as SNEGSKA (reference sequence). V lost 2 bases, J lost 5 bases, and 10 bases lay in between. The CDR3 contains 13 residues. DNA for the CDR3: TGCAGTGCTAGAAGATTCGGGGAAAACATTCAGTACTTC. It yields the protein CSARRFGENIQYF.

The chain is built from TRBV25-1 and TRBJ1-2, with D tentatively TRBD1 (6 bases). Trimming removed 4 bases at V and 3 bases at J, with 15 bases between. From germline, CDR1 is MGHDK and CDR2 SYGVNS. This CDR3 is 15 amino acids long. For the CDR3, the DNA is TGTGCCAGCAGTGCGTTGGGGGGCGCATACTATGGCTACACCTTC. It codes for CASSALGGAYYGYTF.

This clonotype was counted only a few times. The rearrangement uses TRBV7-8 and TRBJ1-2; 8 nucleotides agree with TRBD1. This CDR3 contains 15 residues. Germline CDR1 SGHVS, CDR2 FQNEAQ. Trimming removed 0 bases from V and 3 bases from J; junction bases left unmatched: 3. CDR3 region: CASSLAPGQDYGYTF. The CDR3 DNA reads as TGTGCCAGCAGCTTAGCCCCGGGACAGGACTATGGCTACACCTTC.

This clonotype came up a few times. This chain connects TRBV27 to TRBJ2-7; 7 bases agree with TRBD1. The V gene end was trimmed by 5 bases and the J gene end by 2 bases; junction bases not matched to a gene: 6. Germline V gives CDR1 MNHEY, CDR2 SMNVEV (reference sequence). The CDR3 sequence is 14 residues long. The CDR3 DNA sequence: TGTGCCAGCAGTCAGGGACAGCTAACCTACGAGCAGTACTTC. Translation: CASSQGQLTYEQYF.

This clonotype occurred a few times. The V call is TRBV14, the J call TRBJ1-2; D perhaps matches TRBD1 (6 bases). Germline CDR1 and CDR2: SGHDN and FVKESK. V was cut by 4 bases and J by 3 bases, with 12 bases left in between. CDR3 length: 14 amino acids. The DNA for the CDR3 is TGTGCCAGCAGCCGAAAGGACAGCTACTATGGCTACACCTTC. Its translation: CASSRKDSYYGYTF. The whole variable domain, remainder taken from reference TRBV14 and TRBJ1-2, is EAGVTQFPSHSVIEKGQTVTLRCDPISGHDNLYWYRRVMGKEIKFLLHFVKESKQDESGMPNNRFLAERTGGTYSTLKVQPAELEDSGVYFCASSRKDSYYGYTFGSGTRLTVV.

This clonotype was picked up a small number of times. The rearrangement links TRBV6-6 to TRBJ1-1; D remains ambiguous. There are 13 residues in the CDR3. The V and J ends lost 3 bases and 1 base respectively, with 6 bases between them. Germline V CDR1 and CDR2: MNHNY, SVGAGI (reference sequence). The CDR3 sequence is CASSYWTNTEAFF. Here the CDR3 DNA reads TGTGCCAGCAGTTATTGGACGAACACTGAAGCTTTCTTT.

The rearrangement links TRBV2 to TRBJ1-2; no definite D call. V was cut by 8 bases and J by 4 bases, with 11 bases left in between. This CDR3 spans 12 amino acids. Germline-derived CDR1 and CDR2 are SNHLY and FYNNEI. The CDR3, as DNA: TGTGCCAGCGTGACCTTGGGCTATGGCTACACCTTC. Translated, it gives CASVTLGYGYTF. Combining the CDR3 with reference TRBV2 and TRBJ1-2 gives the whole variable domain EPEVTQTPSHQVTQMGQEVILRCVPISNHLYFYWYRQILGQKVEFLVSFYNNEISEKSEIFDDQFSVERPDGSNFTLKIRSTKLEDSAMYFCASVTLGYGYTFGSGTRLTVV.

The chain couples TRBV10-1 to TRBJ1-1; 7 bases line up with TRBD1. The V gene end was trimmed by 5 bases and the J gene end by 4 bases; junction bases not matched to a gene: 7. The V gene's germline CDR1 is WNHNN and CDR2 SYGVQD (reference sequence). CDR3 length equals 14 residues. CDR3 protein: CASSPDRRRTEAFF. CDR3 in DNA: TGCGCCAGCAGTCCGGACAGGCGACGCACTGAAGCTTTCTTT.

This chain joins TRBV29-1 and TRBJ2-1, with 7 bases fitting TRBD2. Germline V gives CDR1 SQVTM, CDR2 ANQGSEA. Trimming cost V 3 bases and J 10 bases; bases outside gene matches: 15. The CDR3 is 15 residues long. As DNA, the CDR3 is TGCAGCGTTGAGGATTTAGCGGGTCAGACCTACGAGCAGTTCTTC. It translates to CSVEDLAGQTYEQFF.

The chain carries TRBV5-1 and TRBJ1-1, with D possibly matching TRBD1 (6 bases). The V end lost 4 bases, the J end lost 0 bases, and 13 bases lay between the germline ends. Germline V CDR1 and CDR2: SGHRS, YFSETQ. This CDR3 is 15 amino acids long. The CDR3 is CASSAGQLLNTEAFF. Written as DNA, the CDR3 is TGCGCCAGCAGCGCAGGACAGCTTCTGAACACTGAAGCTTTCTTT.

This clonotype showed up just once. This rearrangement joins TRBV6-6 to TRBJ2-1; 7 bases fit TRBD2. Germline V lookup: CDR1 MNHNY, CDR2 SVGAGI (reference sequence). Losses at the gene ends were 4 bases for V and 10 bases for J; bases not matched to a gene: 13. The CDR3 contains 15 residues. DNA of the CDR3: TGTGCCAGCAGTTCCCGGACTAGTACGGGGTACGAGCAGTTCTTC. Translating gives CASSSRTSTGYEQFF.

The CDR3 nucleotides read TGCAGTGCTAGGCCCGGTAGCAGGCGGGAGAGCTCCTACAATGAGCAGTTCTTC. Encoded protein: CSARPGSRRESSYNEQFF. The J gene is TRBJ2-1, the V gene TRBV20-1; TRBD2 matches 7 bases. Per germline, CDR1 DFQATT and CDR2 SNEGSKA (reference sequence). The junction had 14 bases not matched to a gene; V was cut back by 3 bases and J by 0 bases. This CDR3 has 18 amino acids.

With respect to this clonotype: The junction and the germline gene differ at one end; a read error may be behind it. V is TRBV29-1 and J is TRBJ1-1; D may be TRBD1 (6 bases). The CDR3 has 13 residues. Germline CDR1 and CDR2: SQVTM and ANQGSEA. The CDR3 DNA follows: TGCAGCGTTGGGGGACAAACGAACGCTGAAGCTTTCTTT. Translated, it gives CSVGGQTNAEAFF.

The gene calls are TRBV30 and TRBJ2-7; perhaps TRBD1 as D (6 bases). The CDR3 consists of 14 residues. The V end was cut by 0 bases, the J end by 1 base, with 10 bases between. Germline CDR1 reads GTSNPN; CDR2 reads SVGIG (reference sequence). The DNA of the CDR3 is TGTGCCTGGAGTGTACAGGGAAGATCCTACGAGCAGTACTTC. Its translation is CAWSVQGRSYEQYF.